A selection of T cell receptor beta chains follows, all from one sample in a study of cytomegalovirus exposure and HLA in healthy donors. Assay: immunoSEQ multiplex PCR; the TCRdb copy retains only in-frame clones and omits some. The listing contains around 130,000 clones. The sample comprised PBMCs. All receptors come from a woman aged 60-70 years in good health and CMV-seronegative. Both conserved end residues are part of each CDR3. The D gene is left open where the match is weak.

V: TRBV18; D: .; J: TRBJ2-5; CDR3: CASSATRDNPGKTQYF; DNA: TGTGCCAGCTCAGCGACCCGGGACAACCCGGGGAAGACCCAGTACTTC
V: TRBV15; D: TRBD1; J: TRBJ1-2; CDR3: CATSRRGQGDYGYTF; DNA: TGTGCCACCAGCAGACGCGGACAGGGCGACTATGGCTACACCTTC
V: TRBV21-1; D: .; J: TRBJ2-2; CDR3: CRQAGGPNTGELFF; DNA: TGTCGACAAGCGGGAGGGCCAAACACCGGGGAGCTGTTTTTT
V: TRBV5-4; D: .; J: TRBJ2-2; CDR3: CASTQGSQYTGELFF; DNA: TGTGCCAGCACTCAGGGGTCTCAGTACACCGGGGAGCTGTTTTTT
V: TRBV27; D: .; J: TRBJ2-7; CDR3: CASSLGQGSNEQYF; DNA: TGTGCCAGCAGTTTAGGTCAGGGTAGTAACGAGCAGTACTTC
V: TRBV30; D: TRBD1; J: TRBJ1-6; CDR3: CAWSATSTGVGNSPLHF; DNA: TGTGCCTGGAGTGCCACCTCGACAGGGGTCGGGAATTCACCCCTCCACTTT
V: TRBV6-1; D: .; J: TRBJ2-3; CDR3: CASSGQRSTDTQYF; DNA: TGTGCCAGCAGTGGCCAGCGGTCCACAGATACGCAGTATTTT
V: TRBV5-1; D: .; J: TRBJ2-3; CDR3: CASSLQGSTDTQYF; DNA: TGCGCCAGCAGCTTGCAGGGAAGCACAGATACGCAGTATTTT
V: TRBV5-1; D: TRBD2; J: TRBJ2-5; CDR3: CASSPGLAGGETQYF; DNA: TGCGCCAGCAGCCCGGGACTAGCGGGAGGGGAGACCCAGTACTTC
V: TRBV5-1; D: TRBD2; J: TRBJ2-1; CDR3: CASSLTGTSQGVEQFF; DNA: TGCGCCAGCAGCCTAACCGGGACTAGCCAGGGGGTTGAGCAGTTCTTC
V: TRBV9; D: .; J: TRBJ1-1; CDR3: CASSVGEGLNTEAFF; DNA: TGTGCCAGCAGCGTAGGGGAGGGATTGAACACTGAAGCTTTCTTT
V: TRBV4-1; D: TRBD2; J: TRBJ2-7; CDR3: CASSQTAGWDYEQYF; DNA: TGCGCCAGCAGCCAAACAGCGGGGTGGGACTACGAGCAGTACTTC
V: TRBV4-2; D: TRBD1; J: TRBJ2-7; CDR3: CASSPKTGAMSYEQYF; DNA: TGTGCCAGCAGCCCTAAAACAGGGGCGATGTCCTACGAGCAGTACTTC
V: TRBV9; D: .; J: TRBJ1-1; CDR3: CASSGGGGSTEAFF; DNA: TGTGCCAGCAGCGGGGGAGGGGGGAGCACTGAAGCTTTCTTT
V: TRBV6-5; D: .; J: TRBJ2-3; CDR3: CASSYGDRTSTDTQYF; DNA: TGTGCCAGCAGTTATGGAGACAGGACTAGCACAGATACGCAGTATTTT
V: TRBV4-1; D: .; J: TRBJ1-4; CDR3: CASSPTTSGKNEKLFF; DNA: TGCGCCAGCAGCCCGACAACATCAGGGAAGAATGAAAAACTGTTTTTT
V: TRBV2; D: TRBD2; J: TRBJ2-2; CDR3: CARQTAGSPELFF; DNA: TGTGCCAGGCAGACAGCGGGAAGCCCGGAGCTGTTTTTT
V: TRBV27; D: .; J: TRBJ1-5; CDR3: CASSFVASNQPQHF; DNA: TGTGCCAGCAGTTTCGTTGCGAGCAATCAGCCCCAGCATTTT
V: TRBV10-2; D: TRBD2; J: TRBJ2-5; CDR3: CASSHFGRPQETQYF; DNA: TGCGCCAGCTCCCACTTCGGGAGGCCTCAAGAGACCCAGTACTTC
V: TRBV5-6; D: TRBD2; J: TRBJ2-2; CDR3: CASSSTSGRVTGELFF; DNA: TGTGCCAGCAGCTCGACTAGCGGGAGGGTGACCGGGGAGCTGTTTTTT
V: TRBV2; D: TRBD1; J: TRBJ2-7; CDR3: CASSPTGVEYEQYF; DNA: TGTGCCAGCAGTCCGACAGGGGTTGAGTACGAGCAGTACTTC
V: TRBV14; D: .; J: TRBJ2-7; CDR3: CASSPWEDGDYEQYF; DNA: TGTGCCAGCAGTCCTTGGGAGGACGGCGACTACGAGCAGTACTTC
V: TRBV5-1; D: TRBD1; J: TRBJ2-3; CDR3: CASSTGTGVGTDTQYF; DNA: TGCGCCAGCAGCACAGGGACAGGGGTAGGCACAGATACGCAGTATTTT
V: TRBV5-1; D: TRBD2; J: TRBJ2-4; CDR3: CASSVQTTSGENIQYF; DNA: TGCGCCAGCAGCGTACAAACGACTAGCGGGGAAAACATTCAGTACTTC
V: TRBV25-1; D: .; J: TRBJ1-2; CDR3: CASSSDRRYGYTF; DNA: TGTGCCAGCAGTTCAGACAGACGCTATGGCTACACCTTC
V: TRBV5-8; D: .; J: TRBJ1-4; CDR3: CASSLQGTNEKLFF; DNA: TGTGCCAGCAGCTTGCAGGGGACTAATGAAAAACTGTTTTTT
V: TRBV6-5; D: TRBD1; J: TRBJ1-2; CDR3: CASRGQGEGYGYTF; DNA: TGTGCCAGCAGGGGACAGGGCGAGGGCTATGGCTACACCTTC
V: TRBV6-5; D: .; J: TRBJ1-1; CDR3: CASSYSEGREAFF; DNA: TGTGCCAGCAGTTACTCGGAGGGCAGGGAAGCTTTCTTT
V: TRBV4-1; D: TRBD2; J: TRBJ2-2; CDR3: CASSQLGRGAGTGELFF; DNA: TGCGCCAGCAGCCAACTCGGGAGGGGCGCGGGCACCGGGGAGCTGTTTTTT
V: TRBV19; D: TRBD1; J: TRBJ1-4; CDR3: CASYWTGSTNEKLFF; DNA: TGTGCCAGTTACTGGACAGGGTCAACTAATGAAAAACTGTTTTTT